The 2 T cell receptor beta chains below all came from one sample that was sequenced in a study of T cells in Graves' hyperthyroidism and ophthalmopathy. TCR beta CDR3 region amplification was performed from RNA transcripts. First-round RT-PCR targeting the TCR CDR3 was performed with the HTBI primer set. One entry per CDR3 protein results from TCRdb running MiXCR on the multiplex PCR reads. The sample shows more than 50,000 distinct CDR3 sequences, about 50% of them seen only once. Specimen: blood. The receptors derive from a woman between 25 and 40 years old with Graves' ophthalmopathy.

Relative to its sample, this clonotype is medium-sized. In DNA form, the CDR3 reads TGTGCCACCAGTGCCCCAGGGCCCAATCAGCCCCAGCATTTT. Translating it yields CATSAPGPNQPQHF. The chain is built from TRBV24-1 and TRBJ1-5; D possibly corresponds to TRBD1 (5 bases). V lost 5 bases and J 3 bases, leaving 10 bases between the germline ends. The CDR3 has 14 residues. Germline assignment: CDR1 KGHDR and CDR2 SFDVKD.

This clonotype has ten or more counts. The genes are TRBV19 and TRBJ1-1; TRBD1 might be the D (5 bases). Germline V gene sequence: CDR1 LNHDA, CDR2 SQIVND (reference sequence). The V gene lost 3 bases and the J gene lost 5 bases, with 10 bases spanning the gap. The CDR3 is 13 residues long. CDR3 in amino acids: CASSIKWGTEAFF. CDR3 bases: TGTGCCAGTAGTATCAAATGGGGGACTGAAGCTTTCTTT.